This T cell receptor beta chain is from a study of shared clonotypes between healthy human individuals. Study-wide points: Naive subsets tended to show greater estimated richness than memory subsets.

The data were produced by immunoSEQ multiplex PCR, yet TCRdb's version contains in-frame clones alone and is incomplete. This sample yields roughly 1,100,000 clones, of which approximately 70% are seen a single time; about 1.5% belongs to the top ten. This CDR3 comprises 12 residues. Germline CDR1 MDHEN, CDR2 SYDVKM. The V end lost 7 bases, the J end lost 3 bases, and 9 bases lay between the germline ends. About this clone itself: Its target is unknown.

V gene TRBV28 combines with J gene TRBJ2-5; D unclear. The source is a man between 18 and 29 years old in good health. What was sequenced was memory CD4+ T cells sorted from blood. Described subset: CD45RA-negative fraction. The CDR3 DNA sequence: TGTGCCAGCATAGGGTGGGAAGAGACCCAGTACTTC. Translation: CASIGWEETQYF. Variable domain in full (rest from reference TRBV28 and TRBJ2-5): DVKVTQSSRYLVKRTGEKVFLECVQDMDHENMFWYRQDPGLGLRLIYFSYDVKMKEKGDIPEGYSVSREKKERFSLILESASTNQTSMYLCASIGWEETQYFGPGTRLLVL.